The clone carrying this T cell receptor (beta chain) has a single count. What it binds is not known. The sample comes from a study of T cell responses to AZD1222 COVID-19 vaccine. Study-wide points: The reported proportion of spike-specific TCRs targeting unmutated variant regions was nearly half. Baseline antibody screening turned up just a handful of seropositive AZD1222 recipients. Spike-specific TCR breadth and depth both grew after two AZD1222 doses.

Assay: immunoSEQ multiplex PCR; the TCRdb copy retains only in-frame clones and omits some. The top ten hold approximately 3.1% of the sample, which has 110,000 or so clones, approximately 90% seen once. This specimen was peripheral blood, taken on day 0 of MenACWY control vaccination. The receptor was isolated from an adult in good health.

The CDR3 nucleotides read TGTGCCACCAGTGATGCTGGGTCTGGTCAGCCCCAGCATTTT. It translates to CATSDAGSGQPQHF. V gene TRBV24-1 combines with J gene TRBJ1-5; D remains ambiguous. There are 14 residues in the CDR3. Germline V gene sequence: CDR1 KGHDR, CDR2 SFDVKD. V was shortened by 3 bases and J by 6 bases, with 11 bases between the two germline ends.